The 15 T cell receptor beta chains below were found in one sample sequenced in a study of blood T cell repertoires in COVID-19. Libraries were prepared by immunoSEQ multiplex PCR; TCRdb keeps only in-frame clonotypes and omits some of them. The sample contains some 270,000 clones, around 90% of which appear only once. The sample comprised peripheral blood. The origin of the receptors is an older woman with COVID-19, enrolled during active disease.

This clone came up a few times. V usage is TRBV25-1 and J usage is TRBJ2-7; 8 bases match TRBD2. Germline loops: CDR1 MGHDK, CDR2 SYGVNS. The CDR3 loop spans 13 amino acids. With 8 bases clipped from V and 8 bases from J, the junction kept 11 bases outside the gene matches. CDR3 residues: CASEERGKVKQYF. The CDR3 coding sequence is TGTGCCAGCGAGGAGCGGGGGAAAGTTAAGCAGTACTTC.

In nucleotides, the CDR3 is TGTGCCATCAGTACTCAGGGATCTCCCTACGAGCAGTACTTC. Protein: CAISTQGSPYEQYF. The genes are TRBV10-3 and TRBJ2-7; TRBD1 is a possible D gene (5 bases). This CDR3 is 14 amino acids long. V was pared by 5 bases and J by 2 bases, with 13 bases between. CDR1 ENHRY and CDR2 SYGVKD come from the germline V gene.

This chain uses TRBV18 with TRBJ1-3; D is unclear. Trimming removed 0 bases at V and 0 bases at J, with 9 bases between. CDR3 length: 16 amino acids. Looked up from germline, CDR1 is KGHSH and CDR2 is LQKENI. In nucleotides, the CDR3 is TGTGCCAGCTCACCACCGACCGGGTTCTCTGGAAACACCATATATTTT. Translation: CASSPPTGFSGNTIYF.

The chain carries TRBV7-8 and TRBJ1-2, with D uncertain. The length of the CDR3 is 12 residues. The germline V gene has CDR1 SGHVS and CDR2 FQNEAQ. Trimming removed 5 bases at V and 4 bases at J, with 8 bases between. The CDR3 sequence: CASSPRGYGYTF. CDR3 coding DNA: TGTGCCAGCAGCCCTCGGGGCTATGGCTACACCTTC.

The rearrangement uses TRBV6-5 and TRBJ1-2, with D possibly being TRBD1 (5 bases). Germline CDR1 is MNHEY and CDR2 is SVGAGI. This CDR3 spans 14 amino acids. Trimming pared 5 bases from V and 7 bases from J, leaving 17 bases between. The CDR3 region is CASSLSGGRVGYTF. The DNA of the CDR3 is TGTGCCAGCAGTCTTTCCGGGGGAAGGGTTGGCTACACCTTC.

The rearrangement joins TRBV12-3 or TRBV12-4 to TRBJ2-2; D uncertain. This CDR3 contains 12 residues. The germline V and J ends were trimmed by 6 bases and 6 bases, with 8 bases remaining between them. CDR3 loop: CASSLIPGELFF. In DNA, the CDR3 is TGTGCCAGCAGCCTAATTCCCGGGGAGCTGTTTTTT.

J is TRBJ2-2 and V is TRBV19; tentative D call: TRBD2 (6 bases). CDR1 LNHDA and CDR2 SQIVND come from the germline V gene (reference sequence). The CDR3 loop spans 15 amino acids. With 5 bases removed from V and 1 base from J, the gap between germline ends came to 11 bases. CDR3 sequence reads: CASSPLAMNTGELFF. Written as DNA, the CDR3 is TGTGCCAGTAGTCCTCTAGCGATGAACACCGGGGAGCTGTTTTTT.

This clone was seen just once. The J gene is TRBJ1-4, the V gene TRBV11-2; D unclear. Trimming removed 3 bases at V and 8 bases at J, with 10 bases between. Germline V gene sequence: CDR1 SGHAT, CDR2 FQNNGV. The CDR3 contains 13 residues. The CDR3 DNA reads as TGTGCCAGCAGCTTGGCAGGCGGGGAAAAACTGTTTTTT. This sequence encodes CASSLAGGEKLFF.

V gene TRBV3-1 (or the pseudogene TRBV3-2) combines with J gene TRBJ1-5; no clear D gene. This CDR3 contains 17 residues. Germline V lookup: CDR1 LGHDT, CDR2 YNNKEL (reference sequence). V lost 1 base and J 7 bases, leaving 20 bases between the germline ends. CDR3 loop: CASSQVSSKGGGQPQHF. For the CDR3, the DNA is TGTGCCAGCAGCCAAGTTTCCTCCAAGGGAGGAGGGCAGCCCCAGCATTTT.

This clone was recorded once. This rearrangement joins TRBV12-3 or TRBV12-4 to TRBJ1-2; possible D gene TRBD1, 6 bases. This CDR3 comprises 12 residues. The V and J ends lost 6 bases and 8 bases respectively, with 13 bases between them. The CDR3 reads CASSLQGPGYTF. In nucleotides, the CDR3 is TGTGCCAGCAGCTTACAGGGTCCGGGCTACACCTTC.

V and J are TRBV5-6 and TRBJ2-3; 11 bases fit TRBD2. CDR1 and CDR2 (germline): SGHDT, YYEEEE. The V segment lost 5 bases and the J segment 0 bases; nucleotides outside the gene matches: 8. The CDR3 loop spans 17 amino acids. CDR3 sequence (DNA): TGTGCCAGCAGTTTTACTAGCGGGGGCCGGAGCACAGATACGCAGTATTTT. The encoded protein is CASSFTSGGRSTDTQYF.

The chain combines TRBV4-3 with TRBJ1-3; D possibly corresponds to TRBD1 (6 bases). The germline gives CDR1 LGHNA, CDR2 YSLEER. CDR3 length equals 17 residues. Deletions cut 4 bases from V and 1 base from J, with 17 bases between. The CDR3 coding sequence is TGCGCCAGCAGCCCGAAGCCGGACAGAAGATCTGGAAACACCATATATTTT. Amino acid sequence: CASSPKPDRRSGNTIYF.

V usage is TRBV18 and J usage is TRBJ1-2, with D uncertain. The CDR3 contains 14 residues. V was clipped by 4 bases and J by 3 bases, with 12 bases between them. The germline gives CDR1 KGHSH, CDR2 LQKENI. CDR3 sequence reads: CASSRGVEDYGYTF. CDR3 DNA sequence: TGTGCCAGCTCACGGGGAGTGGAAGACTATGGCTACACCTTC.

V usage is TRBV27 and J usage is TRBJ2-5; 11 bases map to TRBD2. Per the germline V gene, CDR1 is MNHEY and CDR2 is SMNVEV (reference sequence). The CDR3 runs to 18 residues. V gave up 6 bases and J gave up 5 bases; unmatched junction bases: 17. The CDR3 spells CASRKNPTLAGGQETQYF. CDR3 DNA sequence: TGTGCCAGCAGGAAAAATCCTACTCTAGCGGGGGGTCAGGAGACCCAGTACTTC.

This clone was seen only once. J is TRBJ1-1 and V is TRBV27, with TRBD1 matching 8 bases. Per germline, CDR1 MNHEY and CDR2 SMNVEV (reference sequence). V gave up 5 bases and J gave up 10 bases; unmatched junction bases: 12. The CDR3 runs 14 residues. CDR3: CASSRTGRRFVAFF. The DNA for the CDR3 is TGTGCCAGCAGTCGGACAGGGAGGCGATTTGTAGCTTTCTTT.